Sequencing of this T cell receptor (beta chain) was carried out in a study of preoperative IRX-2 immunotherapy in early breast cancer. Noted treatment: preoperative locoregional IRX-2 cytokine immunotherapy. Preoperative locoregional IRX-2 cytokine immunotherapy was tested in the phase Ib source study. The junction had 13 bases not matched to a gene; V was cut back by 3 bases and J by 2 bases. The V gene's germline CDR1 is KGHSH and CDR2 LQKENI. There are 19 residues in the CDR3. Repertoires were generated with immunoSEQ multiplex PCR, while TCRdb's copy carries only in-frame clones and drops some. The table includes about 23,000 clones, roughly nine tenths detected once. This clone has only a few counts.

The receptor's source is a human donor with breast cancer. Sequenced material: tumor tissue, taken after IRX-2 immunotherapy. The chain recombines TRBV18 with TRBJ2-2; 9 bases align to TRBD1. For the CDR3, the DNA is TGTGCCAGCTCACCGAGAAGCACCGGGACAGGGCGAAACACCGGGGAGCTGTTTTTT. Protein: CASSPRSTGTGRNTGELFF.